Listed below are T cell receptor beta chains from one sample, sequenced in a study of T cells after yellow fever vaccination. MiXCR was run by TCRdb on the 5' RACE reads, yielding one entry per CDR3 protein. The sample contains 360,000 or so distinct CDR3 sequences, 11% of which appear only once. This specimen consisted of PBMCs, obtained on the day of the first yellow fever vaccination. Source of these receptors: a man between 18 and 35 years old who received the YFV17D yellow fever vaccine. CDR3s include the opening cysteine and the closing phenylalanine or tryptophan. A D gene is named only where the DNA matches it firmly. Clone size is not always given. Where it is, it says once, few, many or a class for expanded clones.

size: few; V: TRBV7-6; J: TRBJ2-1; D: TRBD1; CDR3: CASTSSDRSSYNEQFF; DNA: TGTGCCAGCACCTCTTCGGACAGGAGCTCCTACAATGAGCAGTTCTTC
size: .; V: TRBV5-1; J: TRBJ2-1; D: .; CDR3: CASSHPDRYYNEQFF; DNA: TGCGCCAGCAGCCACCCCGACAGGTACTACAATGAGCAGTTCTTC
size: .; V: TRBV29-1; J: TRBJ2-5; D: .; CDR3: CSVYPGSSQETQYF; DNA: TGCAGCGTCTACCCAGGGTCTAGTCAAGAGACCCAGTACTTC
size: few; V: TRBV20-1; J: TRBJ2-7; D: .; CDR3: CSARDFQEGSYEQYF; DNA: TGCAGTGCTAGAGATTTTCAGGAGGGGTCTTACGAGCAGTACTTC
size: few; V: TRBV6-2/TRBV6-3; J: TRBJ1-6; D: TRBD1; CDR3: CASSAGTGTENSPLHF; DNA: TGTGCCAGCAGCGCCGGGACGGGGACAGAGAATTCACCCCTCCACTTT
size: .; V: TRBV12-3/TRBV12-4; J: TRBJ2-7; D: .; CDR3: CASSFPYEQYF; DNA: TGTGCCAGCAGTTTTCCCTACGAGCAGTACTTC
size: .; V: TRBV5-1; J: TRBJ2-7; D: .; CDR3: CASSHLRGGSYEQYF; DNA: TGCGCCAGCAGCCACCTCCGGGGCGGGTCCTACGAGCAGTACTTC
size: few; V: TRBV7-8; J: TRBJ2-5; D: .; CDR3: CASSLSRGGQETQYF; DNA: TGTGCCAGCAGCTTATCGAGGGGGGGTCAAGAGACCCAGTACTTC
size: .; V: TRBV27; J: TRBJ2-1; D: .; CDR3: CASSFGTPGFNEQFF; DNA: TGTGCCAGCAGTTTTGGGACCCCGGGGTTCAATGAGCAGTTCTTC
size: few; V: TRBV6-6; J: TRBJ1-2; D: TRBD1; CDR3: CASSSTGIGGYTF; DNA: TGTGCCAGCAGCTCGACAGGGATCGGTGGCTACACCTTC
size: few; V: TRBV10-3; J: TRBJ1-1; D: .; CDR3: CAISANGNTEAFF; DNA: TGTGCCATCAGTGCCAACGGGAACACTGAAGCTTTCTTT
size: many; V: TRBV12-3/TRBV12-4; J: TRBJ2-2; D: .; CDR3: CASSLGEGQNTGELFF; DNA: TGTGCCAGCAGTTTAGGGGAAGGGCAGAACACCGGGGAGCTGTTTTTT
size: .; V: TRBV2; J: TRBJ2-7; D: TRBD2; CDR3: CASTAGVPYEQYF; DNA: TGTGCCAGCACTGCGGGGGTTCCCTACGAGCAGTACTTC
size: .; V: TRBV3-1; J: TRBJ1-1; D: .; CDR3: CASSHSGTPEAFF; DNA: TGTGCCAGCAGCCATTCCGGGACACCAGAAGCTTTCTTT
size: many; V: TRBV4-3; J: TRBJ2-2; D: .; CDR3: CASSQEVAENTGELFF; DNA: TGCGCCAGCAGCCAAGAAGTGGCAGAGAACACCGGGGAGCTGTTTTTT
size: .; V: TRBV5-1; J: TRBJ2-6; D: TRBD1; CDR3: CASSLRQGRSGANVLTF; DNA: TGCGCCAGCAGCTTGCGACAGGGGCGCTCTGGGGCCAACGTCCTGACTTTC
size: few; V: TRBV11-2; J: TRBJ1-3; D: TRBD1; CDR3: CASSGDRARRNTIYF; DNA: TGTGCCAGCAGCGGGGACAGGGCCAGAAGAAACACCATATATTTT
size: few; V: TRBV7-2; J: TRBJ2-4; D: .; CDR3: CASRRGLDIQYF; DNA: TGTGCCAGCCGGCGGGGGCTGGACATTCAGTACTTC
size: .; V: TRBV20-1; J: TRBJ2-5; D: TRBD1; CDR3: CSARGDRGRETQYF; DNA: TGCAGTGCTAGGGGTGACAGGGGTAGAGAGACCCAGTACTTC
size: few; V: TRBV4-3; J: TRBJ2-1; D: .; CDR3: CASSQDTGPNNEQFF; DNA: TGCGCCAGCAGCCAAGACACAGGCCCCAACAATGAGCAGTTCTTC
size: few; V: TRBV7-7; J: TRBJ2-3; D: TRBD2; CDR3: CASSPGGGALNTDTQYF; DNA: TGTGCTAGCAGCCCCGGGGGGGGGGCGCTTAATACAGATACGCAGTATTTT
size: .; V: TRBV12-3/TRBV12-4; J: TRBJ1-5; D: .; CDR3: CASSFISTVNQPQHF; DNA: TGTGCCAGCAGTTTTATATCGACAGTCAATCAGCCCCAGCATTTT
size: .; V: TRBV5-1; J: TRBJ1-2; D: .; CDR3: CASIFGGDYGYTF; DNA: TGCGCCAGCATCTTCGGCGGGGACTATGGCTACACCTTC
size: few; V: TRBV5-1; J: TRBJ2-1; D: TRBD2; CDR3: CASSPEPAGVYNEQFF; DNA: TGCGCCAGCAGCCCCGAACCAGCGGGGGTCTACAATGAGCAGTTCTTC
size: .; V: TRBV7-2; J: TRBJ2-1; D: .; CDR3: CASSRPPGQNNEQFF; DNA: TGTGCCAGCAGCCGCCCCCCGGGGCAGAACAATGAGCAGTTCTTC
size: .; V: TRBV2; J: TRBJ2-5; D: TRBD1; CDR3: CASSEASGGGKQETQYF; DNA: TGTGCCAGCAGTGAAGCGTCAGGGGGCGGTAAACAAGAGACCCAGTACTTC
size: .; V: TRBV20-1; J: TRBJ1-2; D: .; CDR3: CSGREGNYGYTF; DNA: TGCAGTGGTAGAGAGGGTAACTATGGCTACACCTTC
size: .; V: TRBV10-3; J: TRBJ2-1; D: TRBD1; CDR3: CAISESWDRDYNEQFF; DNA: TGTGCCATCAGTGAGTCGTGGGACAGGGACTACAATGAGCAGTTCTTC
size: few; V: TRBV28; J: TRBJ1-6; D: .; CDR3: CASSFLQRSNSPLHF; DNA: TGTGCCAGCAGTTTCCTACAGAGATCTAATTCACCCCTCCACTTT
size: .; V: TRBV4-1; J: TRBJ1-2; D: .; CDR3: CASSHGTSERYGYTF; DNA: TGCGCCAGCAGCCATGGGACTTCGGAGAGGTATGGCTACACCTTC
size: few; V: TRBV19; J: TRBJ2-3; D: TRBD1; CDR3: CASSPSLLGDRRPADTQYF; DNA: TGTGCCAGTAGCCCCTCTTTGCTGGGGGACAGACGCCCGGCAGATACGCAGTATTTT
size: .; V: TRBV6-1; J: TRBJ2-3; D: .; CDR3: CASKQGSGTDTQYF; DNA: TGTGCCAGCAAGCAGGGGTCGGGCACAGATACGCAGTATTTT
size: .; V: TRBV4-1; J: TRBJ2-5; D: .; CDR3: CASSQDGWGGLQETQYF; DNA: TGCGCCAGCAGCCAAGATGGATGGGGGGGGCTCCAAGAGACCCAGTACTTC
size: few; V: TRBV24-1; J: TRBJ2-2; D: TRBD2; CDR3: CATSASGRNTGELFF; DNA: TGTGCCACCAGTGCCAGCGGGAGGAACACCGGGGAGCTGTTTTTT
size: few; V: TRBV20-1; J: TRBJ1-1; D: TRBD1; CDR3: CSARTGPNTEAFF; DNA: TGCAGTGCCCGGACAGGACCGAACACTGAAGCTTTCTTT
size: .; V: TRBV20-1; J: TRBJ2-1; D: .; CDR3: CSAQGGEQFF; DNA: TGCAGTGCCCAGGGGGGTGAGCAGTTCTTC
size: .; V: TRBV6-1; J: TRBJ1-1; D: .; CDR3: CASHQSGREEAFF; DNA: TGTGCCAGTCACCAGTCGGGCAGAGAGGAAGCTTTCTTT
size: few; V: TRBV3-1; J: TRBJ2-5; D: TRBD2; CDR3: CASSPFSGGLETQYF; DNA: TGTGCCAGCAGCCCGTTTAGCGGGGGGCTGGAGACCCAGTACTTC
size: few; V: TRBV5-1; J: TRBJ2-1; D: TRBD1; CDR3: CASSSGQGNREQFF; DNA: TGCGCCAGCAGCTCTGGACAGGGGAATCGTGAGCAGTTCTTC
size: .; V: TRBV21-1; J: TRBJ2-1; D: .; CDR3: CASEGRGGLGEQFF; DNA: TGTGCCAGTGAGGGGCGGGGGGGCCTGGGTGAGCAGTTCTTC
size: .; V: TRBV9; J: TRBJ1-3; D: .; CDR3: CASSQHSGNTIYF; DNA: TGTGCCAGCAGCCAACACTCTGGAAACACCATATATTTT
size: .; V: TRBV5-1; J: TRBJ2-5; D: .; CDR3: CASSRGERETQYF; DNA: TGCGCCAGCAGCCGGGGAGAGCGAGAGACCCAGTACTTC
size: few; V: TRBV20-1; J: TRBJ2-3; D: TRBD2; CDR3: CSARGTSGALNTQYF; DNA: TGCAGTGCTAGAGGGACTAGCGGGGCCTTAAATACGCAGTATTTT
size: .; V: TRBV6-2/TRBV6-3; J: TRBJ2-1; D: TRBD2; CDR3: CASSYSVGLAAYEQFF; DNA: TGTGCCAGCAGTTACTCGGTGGGACTAGCCGCGTATGAGCAGTTCTTC